This T cell receptor (beta chain) was captured by sequencing in a study of T cells after yellow fever vaccination. The CDR3 is 15 amino acids. Germline assignment: CDR1 ENHRY and CDR2 SYGVKD. V shed 6 bases, J shed 0 bases, and the junction held 5 bases outside the gene matches. TCRdb re-called the 5' RACE reads through MiXCR, storing one row per CDR3 protein. The sample lists some 250,000 distinct CDR3 sequences, more than 3.5% occurring once. This clonotype was seen at least ten times. The source was PBMCs, collected 15 days after the yellow fever booster vaccination. The receptor comes from a young man who received the YFV17D yellow fever vaccine. This rearrangement joins TRBV10-3 to TRBJ2-3, with TRBD2 identical over 8 bases. The CDR3 DNA reads TGTGCCATCAGCCCGACTAGCGAGAGCACAGATACGCAGTATTTT. Protein sequence: CAISPTSESTDTQYF.